The 6 T cell receptor beta chains presented below share a single source sample, sequenced in a study of blood T cell repertoires in COVID-19. The repertoire was sequenced with immunoSEQ multiplex PCR; TCRdb's copy has only in-frame clones and lacks some. The table includes about 99,000 clones, 87% detected once. Sequenced: peripheral blood. The receptors shown here come from a man aged 50-60 years with acute or convalescent COVID-19.

V usage is TRBV9 and J usage is TRBJ2-7; the D gene is possibly TRBD2 (6 bases). From germline, CDR1 is SGDLS and CDR2 YYNGEE. Trimming shortened V by 0 bases and J by 4 bases, and 14 bases separated the two germline ends. CDR3 length: 15 residues. Here the CDR3 DNA reads TGTGCCAGCAGCGTAGCTACTGGGGCGGGATACGAGCAGTACTTC. Translating it yields CASSVATGAGYEQYF.

The chain couples TRBV19 to TRBJ2-2, with TRBD2 matching 7 bases. Trimming removed 6 bases from V and 0 bases from J; junction bases left unmatched: 4. Germline V gene data show CDR1 as LNHDA and CDR2 as SQIVND (reference sequence). The CDR3 length is 15 residues. The CDR3 here is CASRAGETNTGELFF. CDR3 coding DNA: TGTGCCAGTAGGGCGGGGGAGACGAACACCGGGGAGCTGTTTTTT. Full variable domain (rest looked up from reference TRBV19 and TRBJ2-2): DGGITQSPKYLFRKEGQNVTLSCEQNLNHDAMYWYRQDPGQGLRLIYYSQIVNDFQKGDIAEGYSVSREKKESFPLTVTSAQKNPTAFYLCASRAGETNTGELFFGEGSRLTVL.

V is TRBV4-1 and J is TRBJ2-1; D is uncertain. This CDR3 contains 15 residues. Trimming left V 1 base short and J 12 bases short, with 19 bases between. Germline values: CDR1 MGHRA, CDR2 YSYEKL. Here the CDR3 DNA reads TGCGCCAGCAGCCAAGGGCTAGTGGGTAGAGGTCGGCAGTTCTTC. This encodes CASSQGLVGRGRQFF.

The V gene is TRBV19, the J gene TRBJ1-2, with 8 bases aligning to TRBD1. Trimming took 6 bases from V and 8 from J; bases not matched to a gene: 5. Germline CDR1 and CDR2: LNHDA and SQIVND (reference sequence). This CDR3 contains 12 residues. CDR3 nucleotide sequence: TGTGCCAGTAGGGACAGGGTTGACGGCTACACCTTC. Protein: CASRDRVDGYTF.

This rearrangement joins TRBV12-5 to TRBJ1-2; the D is unclear. The germline V gene has CDR1 LGHNT and CDR2 FRNRAP. The V end was cut by 6 bases, the J end by 0 bases, with 14 bases between. The CDR3 runs 15 residues. CDR3 DNA: TGTGCTAGTGGCTTCCTGGCGGAGCCTAACTATGGCTACACCTTC. Its protein is CASGFLAEPNYGYTF.

The J gene is TRBJ1-1, the V gene TRBV25-1; no clear D. Germline V gives CDR1 MGHDK, CDR2 SYGVNS. Trimming shortened V by 7 bases and J by 6 bases, and 12 bases separated the two germline ends. The CDR3 loop spans 12 amino acids. The CDR3 is CASTPRAAEAFF. The CDR3 DNA follows: TGTGCCAGCACCCCGAGGGCGGCTGAAGCTTTCTTT.